Shown below are 11 T cell receptor beta chains from a single sample sequenced in a study of technical replicates of blood from several donors. Measured with immunoSEQ multiplex PCR; TCRdb has only the in-frame clones, and not every one. Of 80,000 or so clones listed, 95% to 98% are singletons. The sequenced material came from T cells isolated from PBMCs. The receptors stem from a human donor in good health.

The CDR3 protein is CASSQDGEGVSGNTIYF. CDR3 bases: TGTGCCAGCAGCCAAGATGGGGAGGGAGTGTCTGGAAACACCATATATTTT. This rearrangement joins TRBV4-2 to TRBJ1-3; D ambiguous. The V gene's germline CDR1 is LGHNA and CDR2 YNFKEQ. V lost 0 bases to trimming and J lost 1 base, with 13 bases between them. This CDR3 comprises 17 residues.

J is TRBJ2-7 and V is TRBV9; perhaps TRBD2 as D (6 bases). Germline-derived CDR1 and CDR2 are SGDLS and YYNGEE. Trimming cost V 0 bases and J 1 base, with 11 bases left between them. This CDR3 is built from 15 residues. The CDR3 region is CASSVDPGGSYEQYF. The DNA for the CDR3 is TGTGCCAGCAGCGTAGATCCCGGGGGTTCCTACGAGCAGTACTTC. The variable domain in full, completed from reference TRBV9 and TRBJ2-7, reads DSGVTQTPKHLITATGQRVTLRCSPRSGDLSVYWYQQSLDQGLQFLIQYYNGEERAKGNILERFSAQQFPDLHSELNLSSLELGDSALYFCASSVDPGGSYEQYFGPGTRLTVT.

The chain joins TRBV6-1 to TRBJ2-1; TRBD2 agrees at 7 bases. This CDR3 has 15 residues. Germline loops: CDR1 MNHNS, CDR2 SASEGT. Trimming took 8 bases from V and 4 from J; bases not matched to a gene: 11. CDR3 amino acids: CASAVASGSYNEQFF. In DNA, the CDR3 is TGTGCCAGCGCGGTAGCTAGCGGAAGTTACAATGAGCAGTTCTTC.

The chain is built from TRBV6-1 and TRBJ1-5; 7 bases fit TRBD1. Germline V gives CDR1 MNHNS, CDR2 SASEGT. The V segment lost 4 bases and the J segment 1 base; nucleotides outside the gene matches: 4. The CDR3 totals 15 residues. The CDR3 here is CASSVQGLSNQPQHF. The DNA of the CDR3 is TGTGCCAGCAGTGTACAGGGGCTCAGCAATCAGCCCCAGCATTTT.

The J gene is TRBJ2-1, the V gene TRBV19; possible D gene TRBD2, 5 bases. CDR1 and CDR2 (germline): LNHDA, SQIVND (reference sequence). V lost 6 bases and J 6 bases, leaving 18 bases between the germline ends. The CDR3 has 15 amino acids. The CDR3 is CASSPLDSSANEQFF. DNA for the CDR3: TGTGCCAGTAGCCCCCTGGACTCCTCGGCCAATGAGCAGTTCTTC.

In this sample, this clone turned up once. The CDR3 is CASSARTGANYGYTF. CDR3 nucleotide sequence: TGTGCCAGCAGTGCCAGGACGGGAGCTAACTATGGCTACACCTTC. The V gene is TRBV6-4, the J gene TRBJ1-2; D is unclear. Germline V gene data show CDR1 as MRHNA and CDR2 as SNTAGT. This CDR3 has 15 residues. Between the trimmed V and J ends, which lost 4 bases and 0 bases, there was a span of 12 bases.

This clone was detected only once. This sequence joins TRBV4-2 and TRBJ2-1, with a possible D match to TRBD2 (7 bases). Germline V gives CDR1 LGHNA, CDR2 YNFKEQ. The V and J ends lost 2 bases and 10 bases respectively, with 18 bases between them. This CDR3 is 15 amino acids long. CDR3 region: CASSQWAREQGEQFF. CDR3 DNA: TGTGCCAGCAGCCAATGGGCGCGGGAGCAGGGGGAGCAGTTCTTC.

This chain connects TRBV18 to TRBJ2-5; D perhaps matches TRBD1 (6 bases). The CDR3 contains 15 residues. The germline gives CDR1 KGHSH, CDR2 LQKENI. V was trimmed by 3 bases and J by 2 bases, leaving 13 bases between them. CDR3 loop: CASSPIGGVQETQYF. The CDR3, as DNA: TGTGCCAGCTCACCCATAGGGGGTGTACAAGAGACCCAGTACTTC.

This chain uses TRBV6-5 with TRBJ2-7, with TRBD2 matching over 9 bases. CDR3 length: 15 amino acids. Germline V gene data show CDR1 as MNHEY and CDR2 as SVGAGI. V dropped 4 bases and J dropped 3; count of bases not matched to a gene: 7. The CDR3 DNA sequence: TGTGCCAGCAGTTCATTAGCGGGAGAAGGCTACGAGCAGTACTTC. This translates into CASSSLAGEGYEQYF.

V and J are TRBV6-6 and TRBJ1-4; weak D call: TRBD1 (5 bases). CDR3 size: 14 residues. Germline CDR1 MNHNY, CDR2 SVGAGI (reference sequence). Trimming cost V 8 bases and J 6 bases, with 16 bases left between them. The CDR3 sequence is CASLPVRAYEKLFF. CDR3 in DNA: TGTGCCAGCCTTCCGGTCAGGGCTTATGAAAAACTGTTTTTT.

The rearrangement links TRBV28 to TRBJ1-2, with D unclear. The germline V gene encodes CDR1 MDHEN and CDR2 SYDVKM. This CDR3 has 14 amino acids. V shed 3 bases and J shed 1 base, with 9 bases lying between them. The CDR3 region is CASSFPEGNYGYTF. The CDR3 nucleotides read TGTGCCAGCAGTTTTCCCGAGGGTAACTATGGCTACACCTTC.